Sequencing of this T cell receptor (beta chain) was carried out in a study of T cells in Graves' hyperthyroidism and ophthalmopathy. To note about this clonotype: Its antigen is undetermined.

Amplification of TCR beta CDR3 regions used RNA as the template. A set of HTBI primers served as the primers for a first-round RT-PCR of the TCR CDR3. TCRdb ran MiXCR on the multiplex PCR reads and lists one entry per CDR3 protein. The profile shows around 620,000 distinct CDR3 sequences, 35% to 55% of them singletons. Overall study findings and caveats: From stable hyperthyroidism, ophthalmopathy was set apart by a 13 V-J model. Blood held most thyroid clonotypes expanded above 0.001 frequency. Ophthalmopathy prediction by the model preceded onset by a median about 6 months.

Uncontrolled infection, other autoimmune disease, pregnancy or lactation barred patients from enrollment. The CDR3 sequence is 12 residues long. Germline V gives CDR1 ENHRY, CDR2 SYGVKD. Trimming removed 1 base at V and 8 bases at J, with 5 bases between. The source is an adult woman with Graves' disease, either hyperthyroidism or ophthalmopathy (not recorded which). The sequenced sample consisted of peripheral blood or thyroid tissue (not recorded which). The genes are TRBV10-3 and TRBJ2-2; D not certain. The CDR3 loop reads CAISEWLGELFF. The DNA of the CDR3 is TGTGCCATCAGTGAGTGGCTTGGGGAGCTGTTTTTT.